This TCR beta chain was recovered during a study of T-cell memory formation after mild COVID-19. About the research overall: Across donors, TCR clusters were largely donor specific. Broader study findings: Clones contracting across day 15 to 85 had a balanced CD4/CD8 profile; later expanding clones leaned CD4+.

On this clonotype: Its antigen remains unidentified.

Amplification by 5'RACE using constant-segment primers produced TCR alpha and TCR beta cDNA libraries that carried sample barcodes and UMIs. TCRdb analysed the 5' RACE reads with MiXCR anew, one entry per CDR3 protein. The table records 120,000 to 150,000 distinct CDR3 sequences, about 19% of them present only once. Input material: PBMCs or a T cell subset sorted from them (not recorded which). This TCR derives from an adult woman who had mild COVID-19 (a few samples of this study predate the infection). Cell type and time point are not known.

The chain's CDR3 is CASSLPRLFWVQYF. In DNA form, the CDR3 reads TGTGCCAGCAGTTTACCTAGACTATTCTGGGTGCAGTATTTT. The rearrangement links TRBV12-3 or TRBV12-4 to TRBJ2-3, with D perhaps TRBD2 (5 bases). The length of the CDR3 is 14 residues. The germline V and J ends were trimmed by 2 bases and 11 bases, with 17 bases remaining between them.